Listed below are T cell receptor beta chains from one sample, sequenced in a study of cytomegalovirus exposure and HLA in healthy donors. Clones were read by immunoSEQ multiplex PCR, and TCRdb kept only the in-frame ones, dropping some. The sample lists under 150,000 clones, approximately 80% occurring once. The sample taken for sequencing was PBMCs. The receptors derive from a man aged 30-40 years in good health and CMV-seropositive. The CDR3 runs from the conserved cysteine through the conserved F or W. D genes are given only for firm matches. Size is stated for part of the rows, as once, few or many counts, or as a class when the clone is expanded.

>TRBJ2-2|few|.|TRBV29-1
TGCAGCGTCGCTGGGCAGGGGGGCGTTATGACCGGGGAGCTGTTTTTT
CSVAGQGGVMTGELFF
>TRBJ2-5|.|.|TRBV5-1
TGCGCCAGCAGCTTGGCTAGGCCGGCGGCAGAGACCCAGTACTTC
CASSLARPAAETQYF
>TRBJ2-1|.|.|TRBV5-1
TGCGCCAGCAGCTTGGGGGCAGCATCCTACAATGAGCAGTTCTTC
CASSLGAASYNEQFF
>TRBJ2-2|.|.|TRBV9
TGTGCCAGCAGCGTAGTCCGGGGTCCCGGGGAGCTGTTTTTT
CASSVVRGPGELFF
>TRBJ2-7|once|.|TRBV7-3
TGTGCCAGCAGCTTAGGCGGGGAGTCCGAGCAGTACTTC
CASSLGGESEQYF
>TRBJ1-2|.|.|TRBV6-4
TGTGCCAGCAGTAATGGGCCTTACTATGGCTACACCTTC
CASSNGPYYGYTF
>TRBJ2-7|.|.|TRBV27
TGTGCCAGCAGTTTTAACTACGAGCAGTACTTC
CASSFNYEQYF
>TRBJ2-5|.|.|TRBV11-2
TGTGCCAGCAGCTTAGAATCAGTCCAAGAGACCCAGTACTTC
CASSLESVQETQYF
>TRBJ1-2|.|.|TRBV15
TGTGCCACCAGCCGAGACGGGGTCTATGGCTACACCTTC
CATSRDGVYGYTF
>TRBJ1-1|.|.|TRBV6-6
TGTGCCAGCACCGGGTCGGGGGTCACTGAAGCTTTCTTT
CASTGSGVTEAFF
>TRBJ1-1|.|.|TRBV2
TGTGCCAGCAGTGGGGAGGCGAACAAGAACACTGAAGCTTTCTTT
CASSGEANKNTEAFF
>TRBJ2-7|.|.|TRBV28
TGTGCCAGCAGTTATGCGGCCAGTCCCTACGAGCAGTACTTC
CASSYAASPYEQYF
>TRBJ1-3|.|.|TRBV4-2
TGTGCCAGCAGCCAAGATATAGCCTCCTCGTCTGGAAACACCATATATTTT
CASSQDIASSSGNTIYF
>TRBJ1-5|.|.|TRBV7-2
TGTGCCAGCAGCTTGAATTGGGAGCAGCCCCAGCATTTT
CASSLNWEQPQHF
>TRBJ2-3|.|.|TRBV12-1
TGTGCCAGCAGCAACATTAGCGGGGGGGAAACAGATACGCAGTATTTT
CASSNISGGETDTQYF
>TRBJ2-3|.|TRBD1|TRBV19
TGTGCCAGTAGTATTCAGGGGGCGACAGATACGCAGTATTTT
CASSIQGATDTQYF
>TRBJ2-7|.|.|TRBV5-5
TGTGCCACCTTCCTCGGAGTGGGTCCCTACGAGCAGTACTTC
CATFLGVGPYEQYF
>TRBJ1-2|.|.|TRBV11-2
TGTGCCAGCAGCCCCCGTTCTTATGGCTACACCTTC
CASSPRSYGYTF
>TRBJ1-5|.|.|TRBV27
TGTGCCAGCAGCCAAGACAGGAGTAGCAATCAGCCCCAGCATTTT
CASSQDRSSNQPQHF
>TRBJ2-3|.|TRBD1|TRBV27
TGTGCCAGCAGCCTACAGGGGGAACGTTCGCAGTATTTT
CASSLQGERSQYF
>TRBJ1-1|once|.|TRBV5-1
TGCGCCAGCAGCTCTGGAAGGCAACCGGGTACTGAAGCTTTCTTT
CASSSGRQPGTEAFF
>TRBJ2-3|.|TRBD2|TRBV6-6
TGTGCCAGCAGTTCCGGGGGACTAGCGGGGACAGATACGCAGTATTTT
CASSSGGLAGTDTQYF
>TRBJ1-6|.|.|TRBV18
TGTGCCAGCTCGGCAACCAGGGGTAATTCACCCCTCCACTTT
CASSATRGNSPLHF
>TRBJ2-5|.|.|TRBV19
TGTGCCAGTAAAGGGGTTGACACGGGAGAGACCCAGTACTTC
CASKGVDTGETQYF
>TRBJ1-5|.|.|TRBV4-1
TGCGCCAGCAGCCAAGAACGGCAGGGGTACAATCAGCCCCAGCATTTT
CASSQERQGYNQPQHF
>TRBJ1-2|.|.|TRBV9
TGTGCCAGCACCAGACACAGTTATGGCTACACCTTC
CASTRHSYGYTF
>TRBJ1-1|.|.|TRBV28
TGTGCCAGCAAGAGTAACACGGCGGGGGGGGAAGCTTTCTTT
CASKSNTAGGEAFF
>TRBJ2-3|.|.|TRBV6-5
TGTGCCAGCAGAGCCCCGCCAGATACGCAGTATTTT
CASRAPPDTQYF
>TRBJ1-1|few|.|TRBV28
TGTGCCAGCAACAATCGACGGAGAAACACTGAAGCTTTCTTT
CASNNRRRNTEAFF
>TRBJ1-1|few|TRBD1|TRBV6-5
TGTGCCAGCAGTTACAGGGGGCGGAACACTGAAGCTTTCTTT
CASSYRGRNTEAFF
>TRBJ2-5|.|TRBD2|TRBV7-9
TGTGCCAGCAGCTTATATGGCGGGGGGCAAGAGACCCAGTACTTC
CASSLYGGGQETQYF
>TRBJ2-7|.|TRBD2|TRBV30
TGTGCCTGGAGTGTACTTGGCGGGGGGGCCGACGAGCAGTACTTC
CAWSVLGGGADEQYF
>TRBJ2-5|.|.|TRBV7-9
TGTTCCAGCCGTAGCGGCCCAGGTTTAGGAGAGACCCAGTACTTC
CSSRSGPGLGETQYF
>TRBJ1-6|.|.|TRBV27
TGTGCCAGCAGCCGCCAGTGGGGACTTTCACCCCTCCACTTT
CASSRQWGLSPLHF
>TRBJ2-7|.|.|TRBV15
TGTGCCACCAGCAGAGACCCCCGGGAGTCGAGCGAGCAGTACTTC
CATSRDPRESSEQYF
>TRBJ1-5|.|.|TRBV18
TGTGCCAGCTCTCGAGGGCCGGCGAGCAATCAGCCCCAGCATTTT
CASSRGPASNQPQHF
>TRBJ2-7|few|TRBD2|TRBV2
TGTGCCAGCAGTGAGACGGGAGGGCCCACCCACGAGCAGTACTTC
CASSETGGPTHEQYF
>TRBJ1-6|.|.|TRBV14
TGTGCCAGCAGCCCTTTCTCCGTCAATTCACCCCTCCACTTT
CASSPFSVNSPLHF
>TRBJ1-5|.|TRBD1|TRBV28
TGTGCCAGCAGTTTCCACAGGGGTTTGAGCAATCAGCCCCAGCATTTT
CASSFHRGLSNQPQHF
>TRBJ2-7|.|TRBD2|TRBV6-5
TGTGCCAGCAGTTACTCTGGGACTAGCGTCTACGAGCAGTACTTC
CASSYSGTSVYEQYF
>TRBJ2-1|.|TRBD1|TRBV7-3
TGTGCCAGCAGCGGGACAGGCGGGATCAATGAGCAGTTCTTC
CASSGTGGINEQFF
>TRBJ1-2|.|TRBD1|TRBV28
TGTGCCAGCAGTTCGCGCGCCGCCGGACAGGGGAATGGCTACACCTTC
CASSSRAAGQGNGYTF
>TRBJ2-7|.|.|TRBV2
TGTGCCGTAAAGGGGGAGAGCTCCTACGAGCAGTACTTC
CAVKGESSYEQYF
>TRBJ2-7|.|.|TRBV2
TGTGCCAGCAGGGAGGGCCCGGGACCCTCTTACGAGCAGTACTTC
CASREGPGPSYEQYF
>TRBJ1-1|few|.|TRBV18
TGTGCCAGCTCACCCCCAGGTAACACTGAAGCTTTCTTT
CASSPPGNTEAFF
>TRBJ1-4|few|.|TRBV6-6
TGTGCCAGCAGCCAAGCGCAGGGGCGGGAAAAACTGTTTTTT
CASSQAQGREKLFF
>TRBJ2-5|.|.|TRBV5-4
TGTGCCAGCAGCCCTCTGGGCCTCCAAGAGACCCAGTACTTC
CASSPLGLQETQYF
>TRBJ2-7|.|TRBD1|TRBV5-4
TGTGCCAGCAGGCCCCGGGACAGGGCCTACGAGCAGTACTTC
CASRPRDRAYEQYF
>TRBJ2-7|.|TRBD1|TRBV6-5
TGTGCCAGCAGTTATTACAGGGGCTACGAGCAGTACTTC
CASSYYRGYEQYF
>TRBJ1-2|once|TRBD1|TRBV14
TGTGCCAGCAGCCAAACAGGGGCCCACGTTTATGGCTACACCTTC
CASSQTGAHVYGYTF